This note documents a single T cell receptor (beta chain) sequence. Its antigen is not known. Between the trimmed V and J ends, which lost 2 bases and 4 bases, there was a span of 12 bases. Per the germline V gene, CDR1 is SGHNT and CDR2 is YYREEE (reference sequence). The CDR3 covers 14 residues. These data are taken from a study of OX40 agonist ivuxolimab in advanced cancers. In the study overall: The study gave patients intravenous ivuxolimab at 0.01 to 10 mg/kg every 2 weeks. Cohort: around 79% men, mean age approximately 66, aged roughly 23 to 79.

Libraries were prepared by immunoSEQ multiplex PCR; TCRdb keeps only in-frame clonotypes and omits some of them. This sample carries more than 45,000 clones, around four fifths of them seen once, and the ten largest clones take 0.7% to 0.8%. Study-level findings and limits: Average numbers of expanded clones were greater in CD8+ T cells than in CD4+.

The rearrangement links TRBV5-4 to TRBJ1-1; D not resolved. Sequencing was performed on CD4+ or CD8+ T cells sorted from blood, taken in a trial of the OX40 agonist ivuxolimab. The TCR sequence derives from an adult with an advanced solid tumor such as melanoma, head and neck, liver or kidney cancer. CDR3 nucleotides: TGTGCCAGCAGCTTTTACTTTCCGGGCACTGAAGCTTTCTTT. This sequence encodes CASSFYFPGTEAFF.